This is a list of T cell receptor beta chains from one sample in a study of cytomegalovirus exposure and HLA in healthy donors. Using immunoSEQ multiplex PCR, the repertoire was profiled, and TCRdb retains in-frame clones only, with some absent. The sample includes 120,000 to 150,000 clones, about four fifths seen only once; the top ten take more than 2.5%. Input material: PBMCs. The receptors here all came from a man aged 18 to 30 in good health and CMV-seropositive. CDR3s include the opening cysteine and the closing phenylalanine or tryptophan. The D gene is left open where the match is weak. A row's size may be missing; if present it is once, few, many or a size class.

v_gene	d_gene	j_gene	len	abundance	CDR3aa	CDR3nt
TRBV9	.	TRBJ2-3	15	.	CASSVGNRGTDTQYF	TGTGCCAGCAGCGTAGGCAACAGGGGCACAGATACGCAGTATTTT
TRBV5-1	.	TRBJ2-5	14	.	CASSLAGSGETQYF	TGCGCCAGCAGCTTGGCCGGCTCAGGAGAGACCCAGTACTTC
TRBV28	TRBD2	TRBJ2-1	15	few	CASSSLAGAYNEQFF	TGTGCCAGCAGTTCACTAGCGGGTGCCTACAATGAGCAGTTCTTC
TRBV27	.	TRBJ2-2	12	.	CASRYGFGELFF	TGTGCCAGCCGGTACGGGTTCGGGGAGCTGTTTTTT
TRBV6-5	.	TRBJ1-1	14	.	CASSRGFLNTEAFF	TGTGCCAGCAGTCGGGGGTTCTTGAACACTGAAGCTTTCTTT
TRBV19	TRBD1	TRBJ2-2	14	once	CATQDRGLTGELFF	TGTGCCACCCAGGACAGGGGTCTCACCGGGGAGCTGTTTTTT
TRBV19	.	TRBJ1-1	13	.	CASRAGENTEAFF	TGTGCCAGTAGGGCAGGGGAGAACACTGAAGCTTTCTTT
TRBV5-1	TRBD1	TRBJ2-7	16	.	CASSGAGQGSSYEQYF	TGCGCCAGCAGCGGGGCCGGACAGGGGTCTTCCTACGAGCAGTACTTC
TRBV6-1	.	TRBJ2-2	13	.	CASSARGTGELFF	TGTGCCAGCAGTGCCAGGGGCACCGGGGAGCTGTTTTTT
TRBV5-6	.	TRBJ2-6	15	.	CASSGRVSGANVLTF	TGTGCCAGCAGCGGCAGGGTGTCTGGGGCCAACGTCCTGACTTTC
TRBV15	.	TRBJ1-5	17	.	CATSSPLRVDGNQPQHF	TGTGCCACCAGCAGCCCGCTCCGGGTTGATGGCAATCAGCCCCAGCATTTT
TRBV6-5	.	TRBJ1-5	12	few	CADLLLPKPQHF	TGTGCCGACTTGCTGCTGCCGAAGCCCCAGCATTTT
TRBV11-2	TRBD1	TRBJ1-1	14	.	CASSRDRSATEAFF	TGTGCCAGCAGCAGGGACAGGAGCGCCACTGAAGCTTTCTTT
TRBV6-1	TRBD2	TRBJ2-1	15	.	CASSEPRSGSNEQFF	TGTGCCAGCAGTGAACCGCGTAGCGGGAGTAATGAGCAGTTCTTC
TRBV20-1	TRBD2	TRBJ2-7	11	.	CASGKSDEQYF	TGCGCTAGCGGGAAATCAGACGAGCAGTACTTC
TRBV2	.	TRBJ1-2	16	.	CASRDRLPLDNYGYTF	TGTGCCAGCAGGGACAGACTGCCTTTAGATAACTATGGCTACACCTTC
TRBV5-1	TRBD2	TRBJ2-7	15	.	CASSSGTSASYEQYF	TGCGCCAGCAGCTCCGGGACTAGCGCTTCCTACGAGCAGTACTTC
TRBV5-6	.	TRBJ1-2	16	many	CASSLAGSPTNYGYTF	TGTGCCAGCAGCTTGGCGGGGAGCCCTACTAACTATGGCTACACCTTC
TRBV9	TRBD2	TRBJ2-3	16	.	CASSVATSGGTDTQYF	TGTGCCAGCAGCGTAGCTACTAGCGGGGGCACAGATACGCAGTATTTT
TRBV29-1	.	TRBJ1-2	14	.	CSVDGPGRDYGYTF	TGCAGCGTGGACGGCCCGGGAAGGGACTATGGCTACACCTTC
TRBV28	.	TRBJ2-1	16	.	CASSLAGLLSYNEQFF	TGTGCCAGCAGTCTCGCGGGCCTCCTCTCCTACAATGAGCAGTTCTTC
TRBV27	TRBD1	TRBJ1-5	15	.	CASSYEGAMNQPQHF	TGTGCCAGCAGTTATGAGGGGGCAATGAATCAGCCCCAGCATTTT
TRBV30	.	TRBJ2-3	11	.	CAWSPSDTQYF	TGTGCCTGGAGTCCGTCCGATACGCAGTATTTT
TRBV29-1	TRBD2	TRBJ2-7	15	.	CSVLGLAGEGDEQYF	TGCAGCGTCCTGGGACTAGCGGGAGAGGGGGACGAGCAGTACTTC
TRBV30	TRBD2	TRBJ2-1	13	.	CAWTSGRGDEQFF	TGTGCCTGGACTAGCGGGAGAGGGGATGAGCAGTTCTTC
TRBV28	.	TRBJ2-1	14	.	CASSSPGLYNEQFF	TGTGCCAGCAGTTCTCCGGGACTGTACAATGAGCAGTTCTTC
TRBV5-1	.	TRBJ1-1	13	.	CASGTMGDTEAFF	TGCGCCAGCGGGACAATGGGGGACACTGAAGCTTTCTTT
TRBV2	.	TRBJ1-5	16	.	CASSPRVAGSNQPQHF	TGTGCCAGCAGTCCTCGGGTTGCAGGGAGCAATCAGCCCCAGCATTTT
TRBV7-9	.	TRBJ1-2	16	.	CASSFIRFMGDYGYTF	TGTGCCAGCAGCTTTATCCGCTTTATGGGAGACTATGGCTACACCTTC
TRBV6-1	TRBD1	TRBJ1-1	13	few	CATSDRLDTEAFF	TGTGCCACCTCGGACAGGTTGGACACTGAAGCTTTCTTT
TRBV28	.	TRBJ2-3	16	once	CASSLGHISSTDTQYF	TGTGCCAGCAGTCTGGGACATATTTCTAGCACAGATACGCAGTATTTT
TRBV9	TRBD2	TRBJ2-5	15	.	CASRGGLEIVETQYF	TGTGCCAGCAGGGGGGGACTAGAGATAGTTGAGACCCAGTACTTC
TRBV28	.	TRBJ2-7	11	.	CASSLRAEQYF	TGTGCCAGCAGTCTCAGGGCCGAGCAGTACTTC
TRBV27	TRBD1	TRBJ1-2	18	.	CASRSPGTGGSSNYGYTF	TGTGCCAGCAGATCCCCCGGGACAGGGGGCTCCTCTAACTATGGCTACACCTTC
TRBV29-1	.	TRBJ2-7	14	.	CSVEEERASYEQYF	TGCAGCGTTGAAGAGGAGAGGGCATCCTACGAGCAGTACTTC
TRBV7-9	TRBD1	TRBJ2-7	15	.	CASSLGDRGGHEQYF	TGTGCCAGCAGCTTAGGAGACAGGGGAGGCCACGAGCAGTACTTC
TRBV4-1	.	TRBJ2-3	13	.	CASSQVGIDTQYF	TGCGCCAGCAGCCAAGTGGGCATCGATACGCAGTATTTT
TRBV5-1	.	TRBJ2-1	15	.	CASSSRDLSYNEQFF	TGCGCCAGCAGCTCCCGGGACTTATCCTACAATGAGCAGTTCTTC
TRBV11-2	TRBD1	TRBJ2-3	14	once	CASSPGQGADTQYF	TGTGCCAGCAGCCCGGGACAGGGGGCCGATACGCAGTATTTT
TRBV10-3	TRBD1	TRBJ1-1	13	.	CAISEGDRLEAFF	TGTGCCATCAGTGAGGGGGACAGACTTGAAGCTTTCTTT
TRBV7-9	TRBD2	TRBJ2-7	17	.	CASSTAGTSGRGYEQYF	TGTGCCAGCAGCACAGCCGGGACTAGCGGGAGAGGGTACGAGCAGTACTTC
TRBV6-5	TRBD1	TRBJ1-5	14	.	CASRKDRGNQPQHF	TGTGCCAGCAGGAAGGACAGGGGGAATCAGCCCCAGCATTTT
TRBV9	.	TRBJ2-7	13	.	CASSVGGGDEQYF	TGTGCCAGCAGCGTAGGTGGGGGCGACGAGCAGTACTTC
TRBV4-1	.	TRBJ2-7	15	.	CASSQDRGGLYEQYF	TGCGCCAGCAGCCAAGACCGAGGCGGATTATACGAGCAGTACTTC
TRBV6-4	TRBD1	TRBJ2-2	17	.	CASSDSRQGVGTGELFF	TGTGCCAGCAGTGACTCGCGGCAGGGGGTAGGCACCGGGGAGCTGTTTTTT
TRBV27	.	TRBJ1-2	15	.	CASSLGSWALYGYTF	TGTGCCAGCAGTTTAGGGTCCTGGGCCCTTTATGGCTACACCTTC
TRBV7-9	TRBD2	TRBJ2-1	15	.	CASSLAGGRGNEQFF	TGTGCCAGCAGCTTAGCTGGCGGGAGAGGGAATGAGCAGTTCTTC
TRBV5-6	.	TRBJ1-4	14	.	CASSLRASGEKLFF	TGTGCCAGCAGCTTGCGAGCGAGTGGTGAAAAACTGTTTTTT
TRBV28	.	TRBJ1-4	14	.	CASTYRGGAEKLFF	TGTGCCAGCACCTATCGGGGGGGAGCTGAAAAACTGTTTTTT
TRBV28	TRBD2	TRBJ2-1	16	.	CASRQTTSGRGLKQFF	TGTGCCAGCAGACAAACGACTAGCGGGAGGGGTTTAAAGCAGTTCTTC
TRBV9	.	TRBJ2-5	14	.	CASSGNGGSETQYF	TGTGCCAGCAGCGGCAATGGAGGTTCAGAGACCCAGTACTTC
TRBV15	.	TRBJ1-2	12	.	CATPSGGDGYTF	TGTGCCACCCCCAGCGGGGGCGATGGCTACACCTTC
TRBV6-1	.	TRBJ1-1	13	few	CASTARQNTEAFF	TGTGCCAGCACCGCGAGACAGAACACTGAAGCTTTCTTT
TRBV9	.	TRBJ2-1	15	.	CASSARGNSYNEQFF	TGTGCCAGCAGCGCCAGGGGTAACTCCTACAATGAGCAGTTCTTC
TRBV19	TRBD1	TRBJ1-2	13	.	CASSRDRVRSYTF	TGTGCCAGTAGCCGTGACAGGGTTAGAAGCTATACCTTC